Below, 12 T cell receptor beta chains from the same sample are listed, as sequenced in a study of shared clonotypes between healthy human individuals. Sequencing was performed with immunoSEQ multiplex PCR; in TCRdb, only in-frame clones are kept and a portion is missing. The sample yields over a million clones, about 76% seen once. Sequenced sample: memory CD4+ T cells sorted from blood. The subset was: CD45RA-negative fraction. These receptors were obtained from a young man in good health.

This chain joins TRBV6-6 and TRBJ1-6; 9 bases line up with TRBD1. Germline V CDR1 and CDR2: MNHNY, SVGAGI (reference sequence). This CDR3 is built from 15 residues. The V segment lost 0 bases and the J segment 9 bases; nucleotides outside the gene matches: 3. The CDR3 spells CASSYSKDRGSPLHF. The CDR3, as DNA: TGTGCCAGCAGTTACTCGAAGGACAGGGGTTCACCCCTCCACTTT.

The chain couples TRBV7-6 to TRBJ2-2; 9 nucleotides line up with TRBD2. CDR3 length: 16 amino acids. Per the germline V gene, CDR1 is SGHVS and CDR2 is FNYEAQ. The V and J ends lost 5 bases and 6 bases, in that order; junction bases with no gene match: 10. The CDR3: CASSVLSGRAAGELFF. DNA for the CDR3: TGTGCCAGCAGCGTACTTAGCGGGAGAGCCGCCGGGGAGCTGTTTTTT.

The genes are TRBV5-1 and TRBJ2-7, with TRBD2 matching 7 bases. Germline CDR1 is SGHRS and CDR2 is YFSETQ. CDR3 length: 14 residues. The trim removed 5 bases at V and 2 bases at J, leaving 7 bases unmatched. CDR3 bases: TGCGCCAGCAGAGGTGGGACTACGACCTACGAGCAGTACTTC. Translated: CASRGGTTTYEQYF.

The genes are TRBV4-1 and TRBJ1-2; tentative D call: TRBD1 (5 bases). CDR3 length: 15 amino acids. Trimming removed 0 bases at V and 4 bases at J, with 12 bases between. CDR1 and CDR2 from the germline V gene are MGHRA and YSYEKL. The DNA of the CDR3 is TGCGCCAGCAGCCAAGACCCTGGGACTCTCTATGGCTACACCTTC. This codes for CASSQDPGTLYGYTF.

Worth noting for this clone: The same CDR3 also results from other DNA sequences found in this sample. This chain connects TRBV30 to TRBJ2-5; D ambiguous. The CDR3 contains 11 residues. Per germline, CDR1 GTSNPN and CDR2 SVGIG (reference sequence). The V gene lost 5 bases and the J gene lost 5 bases, with 9 bases spanning the gap. The CDR3 sequence: CAWSLGETQYF. DNA for the CDR3: TGTGCCTGGTCCTTGGGGGAGACCCAGTACTTC.

The chain joins TRBV2 to TRBJ2-3; 10 bases fit TRBD1. The trim removed 4 bases at V and 4 bases at J, leaving 5 bases unmatched. The CDR3 is 15 amino acids. From germline, CDR1 is SNHLY and CDR2 FYNNEI. CDR3 in DNA: TGTGCCAGCAGTGTTTCCGGGACAGGGGCAGATACGCAGTATTTT. Its protein is CASSVSGTGADTQYF.

In its sample, this clone was seen once. This chain uses TRBV25-1 with TRBJ2-5; D could derive from TRBD1 or TRBD2 (5 bases each). Germline V gene data show CDR1 as MGHDK and CDR2 as SYGVNS. The CDR3 has 14 residues. Trimming took off 2 bases at V and 5 bases at J, with 12 bases between the two ends. DNA of the CDR3: TGTGCCAGCAGTGAACCGGGGCCCCCCGAGACCCAGTACTTC. Translating gives CASSEPGPPETQYF.

This clone has only a few counts. V is TRBV18 and J is TRBJ2-2; TRBD2 agrees at 13 bases. Trimming took 4 bases from V and 5 from J; bases not matched to a gene: 1. The CDR3 totals 15 residues. From germline, CDR1 is KGHSH and CDR2 LQKENI. CDR3 coding DNA: TGTGCCAGCTCACAGGGACTAGCGGGGACCGGGGAGCTGTTTTTT. Encoded protein: CASSQGLAGTGELFF.

The rearrangement uses TRBV7-2 and TRBJ1-1, with 7 bases lining up with TRBD1. CDR1 is SGHTA and CDR2 is FQGNSA in the germline V gene. This CDR3 contains 15 residues. Germline trimming cut 4 bases from V and 1 base from J; bases unmatched to any gene: 6. CDR3 in amino acids: CASSWAYRGNTEAFF. CDR3 DNA sequence: TGTGCCAGCAGCTGGGCCTACAGGGGGAACACTGAAGCTTTCTTT. Full variable domain (missing parts from reference TRBV7-2 and TRBJ1-1): GAGVSQSPSNKVTEKGKDVELRCDPISGHTALYWYRQSLGQGLEFLIYFQGNSAPDKSGLPSDRFSAERTGGSVSTLTIQRTQQEDSAVYLCASSWAYRGNTEAFFGQGTRLTVV.

The J gene is TRBJ2-7, the V gene TRBV29-1; 11 bases fit TRBD2. The CDR3 has 14 amino acids. The germline V gene encodes CDR1 SQVTM and CDR2 ANQGSEA. Trimming took 6 bases from V and 3 from J; bases not matched to a gene: 7. The DNA of the CDR3 is TGCAGCGTCGCGCTAGCGGGAGGCCTCTACGAGCAGTACTTC. It is translated as CSVALAGGLYEQYF.

J is TRBJ1-4 and V is TRBV5-1; D remains ambiguous. The CDR3 covers 16 residues. The V and J ends lost 4 bases and 4 bases respectively, with 17 bases between them. CDR1 SGHRS and CDR2 YFSETQ come from the germline V gene. The chain's CDR3 is CASSTLPGSVNEKLFF. The CDR3 DNA reads TGCGCCAGCAGCACCCTACCAGGCTCCGTTAATGAAAAACTGTTTTTT.

This clone showed up many times. The chain has TRBV11-3 and TRBJ1-1; TRBD1 is a possible D gene (6 bases). The V gene's germline CDR1 is SGHNT and CDR2 YENEEA. The CDR3 totals 12 residues. V lost 0 bases and J lost 7, with 6 bases in between. CDR3 DNA: TGTGCCAGCAGCTTAGAACAGGGTGAAGCTTTCTTT. Translation: CASSLEQGEAFF. Supplemented by reference TRBV11-3 and TRBJ1-1, the full variable domain reads EAGVVQSPRYKIIEKKQPVAFWCNPISGHNTLYWYLQNLGQGPELLIRYENEEAVDDSQLPKDRFSAERLKGVDSTLKIQPAELGDSAVYLCASSLEQGEAFFGQGTRLTVV.